A selection of T cell receptor beta chains follows, all from one sample in a study of blood T cell repertoires in COVID-19. The protocol was immunoSEQ multiplex PCR, while the TCRdb copy is restricted to in-frame clones and leaves out a portion. Altogether about 28,000 clones are present, under 90% being singletons, with the ten largest covering roughly 15%. Sequencing used peripheral blood. These receptor sequences come from a man in his 70s with active COVID-19. CDR3s include the opening cysteine and the closing phenylalanine or tryptophan. The D gene is left open where the match is weak. Clone size is shown for a subset of rows, as once, few, many or a class of expanded clone.

TRBD1 16 TRBJ2-1 once TRBV5-6 TGTGCCAGCAGCTTGGCCGGGACAGGGTCCTACAATGAGCAGTTCTTC CASSLAGTGSYNEQFF
. 18 TRBJ2-4 few TRBV21-1 TGTGCCAGCAGCAAAGCGAGACAGCTAAGACTAGCCAAAAACATTCAGTACTTC CASSKARQLRLAKNIQYF
. 14 TRBJ1-6 few TRBV7-3 TGTGCCAGCAGCTCGACGGGACTGGGGTCACCCCTCCACTTT CASSSTGLGSPLHF
TRBD1 15 TRBJ2-5 . TRBV7-6 TGTGCCAGCAGCCTAGTGGGGACAGGGCGAGAGACCCAGTACTTC CASSLVGTGRETQYF
. 14 TRBJ1-1 . TRBV19 TGTGCCAGTAGGGACTTCGGCTCGAACACTGAAGCTTTCTTT CASRDFGSNTEAFF
TRBD1 15 TRBJ1-4 . TRBV7-2 TGTGCCAGCAGCTTACCGGGACAGGGGGAGGAAAAACTGTTTTTT CASSLPGQGEEKLFF
TRBD1 15 TRBJ2-1 . TRBV5-1 TGCGCCAGCAGCACCCGACAGGGCAGGTACAATGAGCAGTTCTTC CASSTRQGRYNEQFF
TRBD1 17 TRBJ1-3 . TRBV3-1/TRBV3-2 TGTGCCAGCAGCCAACGGACAGGACAACTCTCTGGAAACACCATATATTTT CASSQRTGQLSGNTIYF
TRBD1 13 TRBJ1-3 . TRBV7-2 TGTGCCAGCAGCCCACAGGGGACAAACACCATATATTTT CASSPQGTNTIYF
TRBD2 17 TRBJ2-3 . TRBV7-3 TGTGCCAGCAGCCCCACCCCAACTAGCGGGCTCAAAGATACGCAGTATTTT CASSPTPTSGLKDTQYF
TRBD2 15 TRBJ2-2 . TRBV2 TGTGCCAGCACCGGACTAGTTTACAACACCGGGGAGCTGTTTTTT CASTGLVYNTGELFF
TRBD2 14 TRBJ2-7 few TRBV19 TGTGCCAGGCTGGGGCTAGCGGATTTCTACGAGCAGTACTTC CARLGLADFYEQYF
TRBD2 16 TRBJ2-5 . TRBV5-1 TGCGCCAGCAATTTTGGTTCTCTAGCGGGGAGAGAGACCCAGTACTTC CASNFGSLAGRETQYF
TRBD1 15 TRBJ2-2 . TRBV2 TGTGCCAGCTGGCCGGGACAGAGAAACACCGGGGAGCTGTTTTTT CASWPGQRNTGELFF
. 13 TRBJ1-2 . TRBV28 TGTGCCAGCAGTTCACCCTGGGCAGGGTATATCACCTTC CASSSPWAGYITF
. 16 TRBJ1-1 . TRBV9 TGTGCCAGCAGCATCACTCCCGAGGAAATGAACACTGAAGCTTTCTTT CASSITPEEMNTEAFF
TRBD1 15 TRBJ2-7 . TRBV11-3 TGTGCCAGCAGCCTGTCCGGGACAGGGGACTACGAGCAGTACTTC CASSLSGTGDYEQYF
. 15 TRBJ2-7 . TRBV4-3 TGCGCCAGCAGCCAAGACTGGCAGGGGACCTACGAGCAGTACTTC CASSQDWQGTYEQYF
TRBD1 16 TRBJ1-6 . TRBV5-1 TGCGCCAGCAGCTTGGGACCGGGACAGGGTAATTCACCCCTCCACTTT CASSLGPGQGNSPLHF
. 12 TRBJ2-5 . TRBV7-2 TGTGCCAGCAGCTTAGGGGTTGGAGCCCAGTACTTC CASSLGVGAQYF
. 14 TRBJ1-5 . TRBV5-6 TGTGCCAGCAGCTTGGCAGGGTCCAATCAGCCCCAGCATTTT CASSLAGSNQPQHF
TRBD1 14 TRBJ2-7 few TRBV5-1 TGCGCCAGCAGCTTAACAGGGGAAGGGGGCGAGCAGTACTTC CASSLTGEGGEQYF
. 16 TRBJ1-6 . TRBV5-4 TGTGCCAGCAGCTTCGGGGGGAGCTCCTATAATTCACCCCTCCACTTT CASSFGGSSYNSPLHF
TRBD2 14 TRBJ2-2 . TRBV30 TGTGCCTGGAGTGGCGGGGGGGGCACCGGGGAGCTGTTTTTT CAWSGGGGTGELFF
TRBD1 15 TRBJ2-7 . TRBV30 TGTGCCACAACCTGGATTGGACAGGGATCCGACGAGCAGTACTTC CATTWIGQGSDEQYF
. 13 TRBJ1-1 few TRBV5-1 TGCGCCGGAAGACAGACAATGAACACTGAAGCTTTCTTT CAGRQTMNTEAFF
. 16 TRBJ2-7 . TRBV7-2 TGTGCCAGCAGCTTATCCGTTGCGGGGCCCTCCTACGAGCAGTACTTC CASSLSVAGPSYEQYF
. 14 TRBJ2-5 once TRBV5-4 TGTGCCCGTTTTAGCAGGGGCGCGGAGGAGACCCAGTACTTC CARFSRGAEETQYF
TRBD2 15 TRBJ2-5 . TRBV5-6 TGTGCCAGCAGCTTGAGAGGGGCGGGAGCAGGGACCCAGTACTTC CASSLRGAGAGTQYF
. 13 TRBJ2-7 . TRBV2 TGTGCCATAAGGGCGGGGAGCTCCTACGAGCAGTACTTC CAIRAGSSYEQYF
TRBD1 16 TRBJ2-5 . TRBV25-1 TGTGCCAGCAGTGACCTTGGACAGGAGACACAAGAGACCCAGTACTTC CASSDLGQETQETQYF
. 15 TRBJ2-5 . TRBV6-5 TGTGCCAGCAGTTACCCCGACACCGGCGGGGAGACCCAGTACTTC CASSYPDTGGETQYF
. 13 TRBJ2-2 once TRBV6-4 TGTGCCAGCAGAGCGATCGTAGGCGGGGAGCTGTTTTTT CASRAIVGGELFF
. 13 TRBJ1-2 . TRBV12-5 TGTGCTAGTGGTTTGAACCTCAGGGGTGGCTACACCTTC CASGLNLRGGYTF
. 13 TRBJ1-6 once TRBV7-2 TGTGCCAGCAGCAGAAGACAGAATTCACCCCTCCACTTT CASSRRQNSPLHF
. 13 TRBJ1-2 . TRBV6-5 TGTGCCAGCAGTAGGACAGCTAACTATGGCTACACCTTC CASSRTANYGYTF
TRBD1 15 TRBJ2-1 . TRBV18 TGTGCCAGCTCACCACCGAGGACAGGATTTAATGAGCAGTTCTTC CASSPPRTGFNEQFF
. 16 TRBJ2-1 . TRBV5-6 TGTGCCAGCAGCTTGTCGGGCAGGGTGAGCGTTAATGAGCAGTTCTTC CASSLSGRVSVNEQFF
. 14 TRBJ2-5 . TRBV24-1 TGTGCCACCGAAAGAACAGGGTATCAAGAGACCCAGTACTTC CATERTGYQETQYF
. 13 TRBJ2-1 . TRBV28 TGTGCCAGCAGTTTGGGGGCGCGAAATGAGCAGTTCTTC CASSLGARNEQFF
. 14 TRBJ1-1 . TRBV5-6 TGTGCCAGCAGCTTGCAGGGTAGAGACACTGAAGCTTTCTTT CASSLQGRDTEAFF
. 15 TRBJ2-1 . TRBV7-8 TGTGCCAGCAGCCGTGGGGGGGGGCCCTACAATGAGCAGTTCTTC CASSRGGGPYNEQFF
TRBD2 17 TRBJ2-5 . TRBV28 TGTGCCAGCAGTTTTTGGACTAGCGGGGAAGTGAGAGAGACCCAGTACTTC CASSFWTSGEVRETQYF
TRBD2 15 TRBJ2-3 . TRBV3-1/TRBV3-2 TGTGCCAGCAGCCAAGGGGCTAGCGGGGCAGATACGCAGTATTTT CASSQGASGADTQYF
. 13 TRBJ2-5 . TRBV4-3 TGCGCCAGCAGCCAAGATCGGGGAGAGACCCAGTACTTC CASSQDRGETQYF
TRBD1 15 TRBJ2-7 . TRBV5-1 TGCGCCAGCAGCCTCCGGGACAGGGGGATCCACGAGCAGTACTTC CASSLRDRGIHEQYF
TRBD1 15 TRBJ1-3 . TRBV9 TGTGCCAGCAGCGTAGGACAGGGGGAAGGAAACACCATATATTTT CASSVGQGEGNTIYF
TRBD2 16 TRBJ2-5 . TRBV6-2/TRBV6-3 TGTGCCAGCAGTCTGACTAGCGGGGGGGGTCAAGAGACCCAGTACTTC CASSLTSGGGQETQYF
TRBD1 16 TRBJ2-2 . TRBV28 TGTGCCAGCAGTTTATCGGGACAGGGTCCAACCGGGGAGCTGTTTTTT CASSLSGQGPTGELFF
. 12 TRBJ1-1 . TRBV19 TGTGCCAGTAGTCCCGGGATCCGCAAAGCTTTCTTT CASSPGIRKAFF
TRBD1 15 TRBJ1-1 . TRBV24-1 TGTGCCACCAGAGCAAACAGGGGGCCGGGCACTGAAGCTTTCTTT CATRANRGPGTEAFF
. 14 TRBJ2-5 . TRBV9 TGTGCCAGCAGCGTAGCCACCGGGGAAGAGACCCAGTACTTC CASSVATGEETQYF
TRBD1 16 TRBJ1-1 . TRBV19 TGTGCCAGTAGTCCCGGACAGGGGTGGTCCGGCACTGAAGCTTTCTTT CASSPGQGWSGTEAFF
TRBD1 16 TRBJ2-6 . TRBV9 TGTGCCAGCAGCGTCGGACTACAGGGGGCCTCGGGCGTCCTGACTTTC CASSVGLQGASGVLTF
TRBD1 14 TRBJ2-7 . TRBV18 TGTGCCAGCTCACCCGGGACAGGGGCTAACGAGCAGTACTTC CASSPGTGANEQYF
TRBD1 14 TRBJ1-6 . TRBV5-1 TGCGCCAGCAGCCGGGACAGGGATTCTTCACCCCTCCACTTT CASSRDRDSSPLHF
TRBD1 15 TRBJ2-1 . TRBV7-9 TGTGCCAGCAGCTCGTGGGGACAGGGTAACAATGAGCAGTTCTTC CASSSWGQGNNEQFF
. 15 TRBJ2-7 . TRBV3-1/TRBV3-2 TGTGCCAGCAGCCAAGGAAACAGGCCCAGGTGGGAGCAGTACTTC CASSQGNRPRWEQYF
. 15 TRBJ1-5 few TRBV19 TGTGCCAGTAGTATAGTTGGACAGTCCAATCAGCCCCAGCATTTT CASSIVGQSNQPQHF